A selection of T cell receptor beta chains follows, all from one sample in a study of type 1 regulatory T cells. TCRdb itself ran the reads through MiXCR, one entry per CDR3 protein. The table shows 60,000 to 70,000 distinct CDR3 sequences, with about 50% occurring only once. These receptors are not linked to any known antigen. Material: cultured non-Tr1 T cells, either the whole culture or a sorted T cell fraction (not recorded which). The receptors originated from a human donor in good health. The CDR3 runs from the conserved cysteine through the conserved F or W.

cdr3_length j_call v_call cdr3_aa
20 TRBJ2-6 TRBV9 CASSVAVGQSPTSGANVLTF
14 TRBJ2-7 TRBV6-6 CASRWGQGTYEQYF
13 TRBJ1-1 TRBV12-3/TRBV12-4 CASSTGLGTEAFF
14 TRBJ1-6 TRBV20-1 CSAKPHGEGWPLHF
13 TRBJ1-2 TRBV20-1 CSARDRVSHGYTF
14 TRBJ2-7 TRBV10-3 CAISSITPPGEQYF
11 TRBJ2-7 TRBV28 CASSGSYEQYF
17 TRBJ2-1 TRBV5-1 CASSLRAQGSGEDEQFF
13 TRBJ2-2 TRBV20-1 CSAQGLNTGELFF
13 TRBJ2-3 TRBV7-2 CASSFGRTDTQYF
17 TRBJ2-5 TRBV11-3 CASSPGLAGGRPETQYF
13 TRBJ2-7 TRBV6-5 CASIRTGTYEQYF
15 TRBJ2-5 TRBV5-5 CASRSGTLPLETQYF
13 TRBJ2-1 TRBV12-3/TRBV12-4 CASSFGSRVALFF
16 TRBJ1-6 TRBV3-1 CASSQASRTDNSPLHF
13 TRBJ1-5 TRBV20-1 CSAKGQNNQPQHF
15 TRBJ1-5 TRBV7-2 CASSPRTVSNQPQHF
14 TRBJ1-1 TRBV5-1 CARSNQGANTEAFF
16 TRBJ2-1 TRBV7-8 CASSLQAGARTNEQFF
18 TRBJ2-6 TRBV6-2/TRBV6-3 CASSYSSSQRSGANVLTF
14 TRBJ2-7 TRBV18 CASSSGTSGYEQYF
14 TRBJ2-3 TRBV6-1 CASTEGSMSDTQYF
14 TRBJ2-3 TRBV7-9 CASRAADTTDTQYF
13 TRBJ2-5 TRBV12-3/TRBV12-4 CASSRQIQETQYF
14 TRBJ2-3 TRBV7-2 CASSLEGITDTQYF
15 TRBJ2-7 TRBV5-1 CASSAGGQGRREQYF
17 TRBJ2-5 TRBV4-1 CASSQVGLAGLQETQYF